These 28 T cell receptor beta chains were sequenced from one sample in a study of cytomegalovirus exposure and HLA in healthy donors. The protocol was immunoSEQ multiplex PCR, while the TCRdb copy is restricted to in-frame clones and leaves out a portion. The data hold 220,000 or so clones, with roughly 91% observed a single time. Sequencing used PBMCs. The receptors shown here come from a woman aged 18-35 years in good health and CMV-seropositive.

This chain connects TRBV25-1 to TRBJ2-7; 13 nucleotides align to TRBD2. The CDR3 has 15 amino acids. Germline lookup yields CDR1 MGHDK and CDR2 SYGVNS. With V trimmed by 4 bases and J by 4 bases, 4 bases remained unmatched. The CDR3 reads CASSGTSGSEYEQYF. CDR3 nucleotide sequence: TGTGCCAGCAGTGGGACTAGCGGGAGTGAGTACGAGCAGTACTTC.

The gene calls are TRBV18 and TRBJ2-2; D gene ambiguous. Trimming stripped 3 bases from V and 1 base from J, with 9 bases between. Germline V gene data show CDR1 as KGHSH and CDR2 as LQKENI. The CDR3 consists of 15 residues. In nucleotides, the CDR3 is TGTGCCAGCTCACCGATGAGAAAGAACACCGGGGAGCTGTTTTTT. Its protein is CASSPMRKNTGELFF.

In this sample, this clone turned up once. V gene TRBV28 combines with J gene TRBJ2-1; 11 nucleotides match TRBD2. This CDR3 region has 13 residues. Germline CDR1 reads MDHEN; CDR2 reads SYDVKM. The V gene end was trimmed by 6 bases and the J gene end by 8 bases; junction bases not matched to a gene: 3. The CDR3 region has the DNA TGTGCCAGCAGACCGACTAGCGGGGATGAGCAGTTCTTC. Translating it yields CASRPTSGDEQFF.

V and J are TRBV30 and TRBJ1-4; no clear D. The V end lost 2 bases, the J end lost 8 bases, and 18 bases lay between the germline ends. Germline V gives CDR1 GTSNPN, CDR2 SVGIG (reference sequence). The CDR3 totals 15 residues. The CDR3 is CAWSPQAISGEKLFF. The CDR3 coding sequence is TGTGCCTGGAGTCCCCAAGCGATCAGTGGGGAAAAACTGTTTTTT.

The chain joins TRBV5-1 to TRBJ2-1; 9 nucleotides match TRBD1. Germline-derived CDR1 and CDR2 are SGHRS and YFSETQ. Losses at the gene ends were 1 base for V and 2 bases for J; bases not matched to a gene: 4. This CDR3 spans 16 amino acids. This CDR3 is CASSLRTGAPYNEQFF. The CDR3, as DNA: TGCGCCAGCAGCTTGCGGACAGGGGCGCCCTACAATGAGCAGTTCTTC. The full variable domain, in which reference TRBV5-1 and TRBJ2-1 provide the parts outside the CDR3, is KAGVTQTPRYLIKTRGQQVTLSCSPISGHRSVSWYQQTPGQGLQFLFEYFSETQRNKGNFPGRFSGRQFSNSRSEMNVSTLELGDSALYLCASSLRTGAPYNEQFFGPGTRLTVL.

This clone was picked up one time. V is TRBV27 and J is TRBJ2-7, with 7 positions matching TRBD1. This CDR3 contains 14 residues. The V and J ends lost 5 bases and 5 bases, in that order; junction bases with no gene match: 9. Germline-derived CDR1 and CDR2 are MNHEY and SMNVEV (reference sequence). The CDR3 DNA reads TGTGCCAGCAGTCGTAGACAGGGCATCGACGAGCAGTACTTC. It yields the protein CASSRRQGIDEQYF.

The genes are TRBV10-2 and TRBJ2-7; D possibly corresponds to TRBD1 (6 bases). Germline V gene data show CDR1 as WSHSY and CDR2 as SAAADI. The germline V and J ends were trimmed by 4 bases and 6 bases, with 16 bases remaining between them. This CDR3 region has 14 residues. DNA for the CDR3: TGCGCCAGCAGTGGACAGGTTGGCCTGATCGAGCAGTACTTC. Translating gives CASSGQVGLIEQYF.

There are a few counts of this clone. The chain joins TRBV9 to TRBJ2-7, with D perhaps TRBD1 (5 bases). Germline CDR1 is SGDLS and CDR2 is YYNGEE. There are 15 residues in the CDR3. V was trimmed by 0 bases and J by 4 bases, leaving 14 bases between them. This CDR3 reads CASSVGAGNAYEQYF. Here the CDR3 DNA reads TGTGCCAGCAGCGTAGGGGCAGGGAATGCTTACGAGCAGTACTTC.

Concerning this clone: In the same sample, other DNA sequences code for this CDR3. J is TRBJ1-1 and V is TRBV7-9; unclear D gene. The CDR3 contains 13 residues. V lost 3 bases, J lost 1 base, and 6 bases lay in between. Germline V gene sequence: CDR1 SEHNR, CDR2 FQNEAQ (reference sequence). The CDR3 DNA follows: TGTGCCAGCAGCTTGAGTGGGAACACTGAAGCTTTCTTT. It encodes CASSLSGNTEAFF.

This sequence joins TRBV6-1 and TRBJ2-7; 7 bases match TRBD1. The CDR3 spans 14 residues. V dropped 5 bases and J dropped 2; count of bases not matched to a gene: 6. CDR1 is MNHNS and CDR2 is SASEGT in the germline V gene. This chain's CDR3 is CASSNDRVTYEQYF. For the CDR3, the DNA is TGTGCCAGCAGTAACGACAGGGTTACCTACGAGCAGTACTTC.

The chain couples TRBV30 to TRBJ1-2; D remains ambiguous. CDR1 and CDR2 from the germline V gene are GTSNPN and SVGIG (reference sequence). This CDR3 contains 14 residues. With 1 base removed from V and 7 bases from J, the gap between germline ends came to 16 bases. The CDR3: CAWSAPGLPPGYTF. In DNA form, the CDR3 reads TGTGCCTGGAGTGCCCCAGGACTTCCCCCTGGCTACACCTTC.

CDR3 DNA: TGTGCCAGCAGACACCTCGGAGGGAGCTACGAGCAGTACTTC. Its translation is CASRHLGGSYEQYF. This sequence joins TRBV28 and TRBJ2-7; TRBD2 is a possible D gene (6 bases). Trimming cost V 6 bases and J 3 bases, with 15 bases left between them. The CDR3 loop spans 14 amino acids. Germline-derived CDR1 and CDR2 are MDHEN and SYDVKM. Based on the CDR3 plus reference TRBV28 and TRBJ2-7, the full variable domain is DVKVTQSSRYLVKRTGEKVFLECVQDMDHENMFWYRQDPGLGLRLIYFSYDVKMKEKGDIPEGYSVSREKKERFSLILESASTNQTSMYLCASRHLGGSYEQYFGPGTRLTVT.

This rearrangement joins TRBV28 to TRBJ2-1, with 14 bases matching TRBD2. The CDR3 extends over 16 amino acids. From germline, CDR1 is MDHEN and CDR2 SYDVKM. V was pared by 5 bases and J by 9 bases, with 9 bases of the junction left unmatched. CDR3 nucleotides: TGTGCCAGCAGTACCCTGACTAGCGGGAGGGTTGGTGAGCAGTTCTTC. Its translation is CASSTLTSGRVGEQFF. The full variable domain, completed using reference TRBV28 and TRBJ2-1, is DVKVTQSSRYLVKRTGEKVFLECVQDMDHENMFWYRQDPGLGLRLIYFSYDVKMKEKGDIPEGYSVSREKKERFSLILESASTNQTSMYLCASSTLTSGRVGEQFFGPGTRLTVL.

This chain links TRBV27 with TRBJ1-4; D is unclear. V lost 3 bases to trimming and J lost 4 bases, with 6 bases between them. CDR1 is MNHEY, CDR2 SMNVEV, per germline (reference sequence). This CDR3 region has 13 residues. In DNA, the CDR3 is TGTGCCAGCAGTTTGAGGTATAATGAAAAACTGTTTTTT. The encoded protein is CASSLRYNEKLFF.

The CDR3 spells CASSQMPLLAGVGNEQFF. The CDR3 region has the DNA TGCGCCAGCAGCCAAATGCCCTTACTAGCGGGAGTGGGCAATGAGCAGTTCTTC. The rearrangement uses TRBV4-1 and TRBJ2-1, with 11 bases aligning to TRBD2. CDR1 is MGHRA and CDR2 is YSYEKL in the germline V gene. V was clipped by 2 bases and J by 6 bases; unmatched bases: 12. The CDR3 loop spans 18 amino acids.

The gene calls are TRBV19 and TRBJ2-2, with 16 positions matching TRBD2. J was trimmed by 4 bases and V by 4 bases; bases with no gene match: 9. The CDR3 has 19 residues. The germline V gene encodes CDR1 LNHDA and CDR2 SQIVND (reference sequence). CDR3 nucleotide sequence: TGTGCCAGTAGTACCTTCGGGACTAGCGGGAGGGTGGGCACCGGGGAGCTGTTTTTT. It translates to CASSTFGTSGRVGTGELFF.

The rearrangement uses TRBV9 and TRBJ1-2, with a tentative D call TRBD1 (6 bases). The CDR3 has 16 amino acids. In germline, CDR1 is SGDLS, CDR2 YYNGEE. Deletions cut 4 bases from V and 1 base from J, with 17 bases between. This chain's CDR3 is CASSMGQGPYNYGYTF. DNA of the CDR3: TGTGCCAGCAGCATGGGGCAGGGGCCTTATAACTATGGCTACACCTTC.

The rearrangement links TRBV4-1 to TRBJ2-7; 7 bases are shared with TRBD1. Trimming cost V 1 base and J 2 bases; bases outside gene matches: 8. CDR3 length: 16 amino acids. The germline V gene encodes CDR1 MGHRA and CDR2 YSYEKL. In nucleotides, the CDR3 is TGCGCCAGCAGCCAAGGTTACGCAGGGGGTCCCTACGAGCAGTACTTC. Translation gives CASSQGYAGGPYEQYF.

Points on this clone: Different DNA sequences within this sample yield the same CDR3. The rearrangement uses TRBV5-1 and TRBJ2-1; the match to TRBD2 covers 13 bases. Germline-derived CDR1 and CDR2 are SGHRS and YFSETQ. The CDR3 is 15 amino acids. J was trimmed by 3 bases and V by 4 bases; bases with no gene match: 1. CDR3 sequence: CASSRTSGSYNEQFF. The CDR3 nucleotides are TGCGCCAGCAGCCGGACTAGCGGGAGCTACAATGAGCAGTTCTTC. Together with reference TRBV5-1 and TRBJ2-1, the CDR3 gives the full variable domain: KAGVTQTPRYLIKTRGQQVTLSCSPISGHRSVSWYQQTPGQGLQFLFEYFSETQRNKGNFPGRFSGRQFSNSRSEMNVSTLELGDSALYLCASSRTSGSYNEQFFGPGTRLTVL.

This clone has a handful of counts. CDR3 loop: CASNTGTSGYNEQFF. Written as DNA, the CDR3 is TGTGCCAGTAATACCGGGACTAGCGGGTACAATGAGCAGTTCTTC. The J gene is TRBJ2-1, the V gene TRBV19; 12 bases align to TRBD2. V lost 7 bases and J lost 4; bases outside the gene matches: 5. CDR1 LNHDA and CDR2 SQIVND come from the germline V gene (reference sequence). The CDR3 is made up of 15 amino acids.

The gene calls are TRBV27 and TRBJ2-1; 7 bases are shared with TRBD1. The germline CDR1 and CDR2 sequences are MNHEY and SMNVEV (reference sequence). The length of the CDR3 is 15 residues. The J segment lost 4 bases and the V segment lost 8 bases, leaving 11 bases of the junction unmatched. CDR3 residues: CASPPKGTDYNEQFF. In nucleotides, the CDR3 is TGTGCCAGCCCTCCTAAGGGGACAGATTACAATGAGCAGTTCTTC.

This clone came up once. This chain links TRBV10-1 with TRBJ2-3; 9 bases are a match to TRBD1. The germline V gene has CDR1 WNHNN and CDR2 SYGVQD (reference sequence). With 1 base clipped from V and 4 bases from J, the junction kept 9 bases outside the gene matches. CDR3 length: 17 amino acids. CDR3 bases: TGCGCCAGCAGTGAGTTACGCGGGACAGGGTTATCAGATACGCAGTATTTT. It translates to CASSELRGTGLSDTQYF.

The chain recombines TRBV5-1 with TRBJ1-3; no definite D call. V gave up 8 bases and J gave up 2 bases, with 14 bases separating them. Germline V gene sequence: CDR1 SGHRS, CDR2 YFSETQ. The CDR3 is 14 amino acids. The CDR3 DNA is TGCGCCAGTAGCCGGGGAGATGCTGGAAACACCATATATTTT. This sequence encodes CASSRGDAGNTIYF.

CDR3 amino acids: CASSSRHLLAGLYNEQFF. Here the CDR3 DNA reads TGTGCCAGCAGTTCCAGGCACCTACTAGCGGGCCTATACAATGAGCAGTTCTTC. This sequence joins TRBV28 and TRBJ2-1; 9 nucleotides align to TRBD2. Trimming cost V 4 bases and J 4 bases; bases outside gene matches: 14. The CDR3 spans 18 residues. The germline gives CDR1 MDHEN, CDR2 SYDVKM.

The genes are TRBV28 and TRBJ2-7; unclear D gene. With 6 bases removed from V and 4 bases from J, the gap between germline ends came to 13 bases. Germline-derived CDR1 and CDR2 are MDHEN and SYDVKM. This CDR3 contains 13 residues. The DNA for the CDR3 is TGTGCCAGCAGATCACTTTATAGATACGAGCAGTACTTC. This gives the protein CASRSLYRYEQYF.

The genes are TRBV9 and TRBJ2-7, with 7 bases that match TRBD1. J gave up 6 bases and V 6 bases, and 9 bases lay outside the gene matches. CDR1 is SGDLS, CDR2 YYNGEE, per germline. CDR3 length equals 13 residues. CDR3 in amino acids: CASNDRDQGEQYF. DNA of the CDR3: TGTGCCAGCAATGACAGGGATCAGGGCGAGCAGTACTTC.

This chain uses TRBV21-1 with TRBJ2-1; TRBD2 reflects the table's D call only, with no check against the DNA. TRBV21-1 is listed as a pseudogene. The CDR3 has 16 residues. The CDR3 DNA reads as TGTGCCAGCAGCAAGACTAGCGGGAGTTCCTACAATGAGCAGTTCTTC. The encoded protein is CASSKTSGSSYNEQFF.

The chain uses TRBV30 and TRBJ2-5; 9 nucleotides agree with TRBD2. Germline V gene lookup returns CDR1 GTSNPN and CDR2 SVGIG (reference sequence). The CDR3 is 13 amino acids. After removal of 5 bases from V and 5 bases from J, the junction contained 6 bases not matched to a gene. Here the CDR3 DNA reads TGTGCCTGGGTAGCGGGAGCAGGCGAGACCCAGTACTTC. Its protein is CAWVAGAGETQYF.